This T cell receptor beta chain emerged from a study of T cell clonotyping in hematopoietic cell transplantation (dated by TCRdb to the early 2020s). Notes on the research overall: Recipient samples taken before transplant were collected after cytoreduction. Patient recruitment ran from late 2015 to early 2017, and follow-up continued until late 2020 or death. A total of fewer than 150 blood samples were gathered in the study from 30 to 40 consecutive transplant recipients along with their related donors. Study-wide conclusions, independent of this receptor: After transplant, TCR diversity in recipients dropped, and pathologically expanded clonotypes increased progressively from day 30 to day 180. The sample size was limited, and because cells were not sorted, the contributions of CD4 and CD8 repertoires could not be separated. Broader posttransplant TCR repertoire diversity was predicted by donor and pretransplant recipient Inverse Simpson Index values. Recipient repertoires showed only a small fraction of overlap with donor repertoires, and over 95% appeared de novo at the given depth.

As regards this clone: Its antigen is unknown. The sample holds no much larger clone one base away, and base qualities are not on file.

The CDR3 contains 14 residues, cysteine and phenylalanine counted. Only the CDR3 portion is preserved as DNA: 42 bases, with reading frame beginning at the first base. V and J are trimmed by 2 bases and 2 bases, and the gene matches miss 2 bases of the junction. The CDR1 and CDR2 encoded by the germline V gene (reference sequence) are GTSNPN and SVGIG. The time point tag for this specimen amounts to: recipient sample about 28 days before transplant, after cytoreduction. Blood from recipients was drawn roughly 28 days before transplant, then again at days 30, 100 and 180 after transplant. Nuclei Lysis Solution was used to extract genomic DNA from fresh or cryopreserved unfractionated peripheral blood mononuclear cells. The immunoSEQ assay, a bias-controlled multiplex PCR with V- and J-specific primers, was used to amplify TCR beta CDR3 regions from genomic DNA. In a second PCR step, the CDR3 amplicons were tagged with a proprietary barcode plus Illumina adapter sequences. CDR3 libraries were sequenced on an Illumina MiSeq instrument. In the original analysis: immunoSEQ Analyzer 3.0 was used for export and quality control, with R Bioconductor and Immunarch used for downstream analyses. Repertoire metrics were calculated using only productive rearrangements within the normalized downsampled data set. Pathologically expanded clonotypes were defined as those larger than 5 templates in the normalized cohort. The Inverse Simpson Index served as the measure of repertoire diversity. The non-normalized data set was used for CMV-specificity analyses so that all clonotypes could be captured. The table comes from immuneACCESS by way of TCRdb, which keeps in-frame sequences with V and J called. Part of the clones is missing from these tables; in studies checked, under half for an unresolved V gene and the rest for unknown reasons. V, J and clone size were drawn from that table, and D and trimming were deduced from the DNA. Across this sample there are tens of thousands of clones, with 70% to 80% seen only once. The top ten constitute less than 7% of the sample.

Sequencing used peripheral blood mononuclear cells, obtained before stem cell transplant. The chain is encoded by TRBV30 joined to TRBJ1-5; 8 central nucleotides agree with TRBD1. The clonotype originates from a woman aged 30 to 39 with chronic myeloid leukemia. Some clones in this sample may be carry-over from other donors' samples. The DNA sequence is as follows: TGTGCCTGGAGTTTGGGACAGGGCAATCAGCCCCAGCATTTT. Its coded protein is CAWSLGQGNQPQHF.